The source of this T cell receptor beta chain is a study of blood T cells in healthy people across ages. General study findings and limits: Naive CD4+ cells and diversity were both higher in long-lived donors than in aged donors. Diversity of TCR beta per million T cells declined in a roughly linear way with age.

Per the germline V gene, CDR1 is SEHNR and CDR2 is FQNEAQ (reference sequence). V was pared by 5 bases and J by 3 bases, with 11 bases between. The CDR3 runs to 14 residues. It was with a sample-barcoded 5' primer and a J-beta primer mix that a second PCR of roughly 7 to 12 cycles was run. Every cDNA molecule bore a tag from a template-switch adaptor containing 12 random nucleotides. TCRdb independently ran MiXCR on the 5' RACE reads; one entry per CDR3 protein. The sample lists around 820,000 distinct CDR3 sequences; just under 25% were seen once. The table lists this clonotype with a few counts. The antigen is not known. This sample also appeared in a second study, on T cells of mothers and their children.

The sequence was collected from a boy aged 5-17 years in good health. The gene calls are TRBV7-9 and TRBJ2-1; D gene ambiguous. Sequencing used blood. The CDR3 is CASSQLEIYNEQFF. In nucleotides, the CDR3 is TGTGCCAGCAGCCAACTTGAGATCTACAATGAGCAGTTCTTC.